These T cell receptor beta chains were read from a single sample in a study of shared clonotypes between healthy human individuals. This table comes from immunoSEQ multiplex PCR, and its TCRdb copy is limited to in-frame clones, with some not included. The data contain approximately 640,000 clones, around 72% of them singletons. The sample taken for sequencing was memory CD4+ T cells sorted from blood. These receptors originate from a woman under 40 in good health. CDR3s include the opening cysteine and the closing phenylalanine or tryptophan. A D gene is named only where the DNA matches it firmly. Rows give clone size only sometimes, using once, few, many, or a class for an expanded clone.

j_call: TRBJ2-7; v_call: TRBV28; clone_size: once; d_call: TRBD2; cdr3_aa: CASSYPGLAAGEQYF; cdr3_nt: TGTGCCAGCAGTTACCCGGGACTAGCGGCGGGCGAGCAGTACTTC
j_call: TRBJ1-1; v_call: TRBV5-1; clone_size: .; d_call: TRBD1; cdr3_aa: CASSIGQGNTEAFF; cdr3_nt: TGCGCCAGCAGCATCGGACAGGGGAACACTGAAGCTTTCTTT
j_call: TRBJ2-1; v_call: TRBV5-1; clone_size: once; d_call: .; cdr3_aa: CASSLLGLEQFF; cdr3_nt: TGCGCCAGCAGCTTACTAGGTTTAGAGCAGTTCTTC
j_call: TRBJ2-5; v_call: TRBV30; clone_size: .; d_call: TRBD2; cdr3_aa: CAWGSGRARKETQYF; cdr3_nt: TGTGCCTGGGGGAGCGGGAGGGCCCGGAAAGAGACCCAGTACTTC
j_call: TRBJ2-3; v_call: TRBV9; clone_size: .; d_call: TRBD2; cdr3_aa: CASSVESLLAGTHTQYF; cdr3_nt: TGTGCCAGCAGCGTAGAGTCCCTCCTAGCGGGGACGCATACGCAGTATTTT
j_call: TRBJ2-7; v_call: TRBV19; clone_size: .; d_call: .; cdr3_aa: CASSMRGGRTYEQYF; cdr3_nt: TGTGCCAGTAGTATGAGGGGTGGGAGGACCTACGAGCAGTACTTC
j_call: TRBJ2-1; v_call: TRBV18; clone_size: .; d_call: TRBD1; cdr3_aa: CASSPTTGTDINEQFF; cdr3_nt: TGTGCCAGCTCACCAACGACCGGGACAGATATCAATGAGCAGTTCTTC
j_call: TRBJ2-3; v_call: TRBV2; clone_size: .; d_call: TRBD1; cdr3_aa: CASSEGDRGTDTQYF; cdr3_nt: TGTGCCAGCAGTGAAGGAGACAGGGGCACAGATACGCAGTATTTT
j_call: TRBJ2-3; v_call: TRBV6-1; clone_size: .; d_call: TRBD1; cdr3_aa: CASSEQGASDTQYF; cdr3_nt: TGTGCCAGCAGTGAGCAGGGGGCGTCAGATACGCAGTATTTT
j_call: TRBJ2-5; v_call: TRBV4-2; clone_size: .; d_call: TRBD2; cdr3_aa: CASSQGATSGIKEAQYF; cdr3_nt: TGTGCCAGCAGCCAAGGGGCGACTAGCGGGATCAAGGAGGCCCAGTACTTC
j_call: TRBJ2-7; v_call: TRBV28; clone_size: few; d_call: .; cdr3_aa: CASSFKTWTYEQYF; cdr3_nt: TGTGCCAGCAGCTTTAAGACATGGACCTACGAGCAGTACTTC
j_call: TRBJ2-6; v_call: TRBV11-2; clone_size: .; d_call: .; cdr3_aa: CASSLVSEFSSGANVLTF; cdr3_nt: TGTGCCAGCAGCTTAGTTTCAGAATTCAGCTCTGGGGCCAACGTCCTGACTTTC
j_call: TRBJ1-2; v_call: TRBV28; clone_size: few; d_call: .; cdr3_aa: CASSFRGSEAYGYTF; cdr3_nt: TGTGCCAGCAGTTTTCGGGGCAGCGAAGCCTATGGCTACACCTTC
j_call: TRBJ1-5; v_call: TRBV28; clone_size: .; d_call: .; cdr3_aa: CASSLYGVNQPQHF; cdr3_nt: TGTGCCAGCAGTTTATACGGTGTTAATCAGCCCCAGCATTTT
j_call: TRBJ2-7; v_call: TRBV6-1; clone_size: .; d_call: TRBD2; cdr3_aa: CASGGLGYEQYF; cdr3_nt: TGTGCCAGCGGGGGACTAGGCTACGAGCAGTACTTC
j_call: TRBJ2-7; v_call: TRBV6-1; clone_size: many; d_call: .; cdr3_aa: CASSEVREGGSYEQYF; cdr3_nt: TGTGCCAGCAGTGAAGTTAGGGAAGGGGGCTCCTACGAGCAGTACTTC
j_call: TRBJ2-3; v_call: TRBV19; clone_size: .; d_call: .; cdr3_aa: CASSIRHRSTDTQYF; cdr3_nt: TGTGCCAGTAGTATAAGGCACAGGAGCACAGATACGCAGTATTTT
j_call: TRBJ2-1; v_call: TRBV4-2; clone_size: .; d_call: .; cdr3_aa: CASSQDYGGNEQFF; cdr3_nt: TGTGCCAGCAGCCAAGATTATGGGGGGAATGAGCAGTTCTTC
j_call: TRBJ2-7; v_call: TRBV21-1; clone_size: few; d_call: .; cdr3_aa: CASSKESGRRSNEQYF; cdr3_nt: TGTGCCAGCAGCAAAGAGAGCGGGAGGAGATCCAACGAGCAGTACTTC
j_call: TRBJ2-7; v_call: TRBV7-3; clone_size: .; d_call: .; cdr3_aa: CASSSTGEDEQYF; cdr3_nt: TGTGCCAGCAGCTCGACGGGAGAGGACGAGCAGTACTTC
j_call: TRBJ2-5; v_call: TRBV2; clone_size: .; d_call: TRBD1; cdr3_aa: CASNPQGGWEETQYF; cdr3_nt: TGTGCCAGCAACCCACAGGGGGGTTGGGAAGAGACCCAGTACTTC
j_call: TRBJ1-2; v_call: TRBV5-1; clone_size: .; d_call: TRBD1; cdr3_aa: CASSLTPQGTTFYGYTF; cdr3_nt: TGCGCCAGCAGCCTCACCCCACAGGGGACCACCTTCTATGGCTACACCTTC
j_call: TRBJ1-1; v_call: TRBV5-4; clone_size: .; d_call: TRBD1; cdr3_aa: CASSSRQGLDTEAFF; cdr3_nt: TGTGCCAGCAGCTCTAGACAGGGGTTGGACACTGAAGCTTTCTTT
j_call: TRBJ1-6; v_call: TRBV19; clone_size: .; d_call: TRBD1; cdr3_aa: CASSLGQPGGSPLHF; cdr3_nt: TGTGCCAGTAGTCTTGGACAACCAGGGGGTTCACCCCTCCACTTT
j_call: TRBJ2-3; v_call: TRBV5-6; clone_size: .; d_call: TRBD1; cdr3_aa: CASSFQQGLADTQYF; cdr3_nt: TGTGCCAGCAGCTTCCAACAGGGGTTGGCAGATACGCAGTATTTT
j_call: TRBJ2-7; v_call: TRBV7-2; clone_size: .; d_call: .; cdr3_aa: CASSSGTAWGEQYF; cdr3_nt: TGTGCCAGCAGCTCCGGGACGGCCTGGGGCGAGCAGTACTTC
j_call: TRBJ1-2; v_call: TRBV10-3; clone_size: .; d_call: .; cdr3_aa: CAISGDLSYGYTF; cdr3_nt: TGTGCCATCAGTGGTGACCTAAGCTATGGCTACACCTTC
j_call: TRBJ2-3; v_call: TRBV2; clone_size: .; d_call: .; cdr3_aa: CASSEAARRRTDTQYF; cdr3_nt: TGTGCCAGCAGTGAAGCGGCAAGGAGGCGCACAGATACGCAGTATTTT
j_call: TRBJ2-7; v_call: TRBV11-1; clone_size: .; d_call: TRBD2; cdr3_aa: CASSLATSGPYEQYF; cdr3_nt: TGTGCCAGCAGCTTAGCGACTAGCGGACCCTACGAGCAGTACTTC
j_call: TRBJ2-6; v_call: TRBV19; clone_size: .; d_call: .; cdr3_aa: CASSDSQTFSGANVLTF; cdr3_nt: TGTGCCAGTTCGGACAGCCAGACCTTCTCTGGGGCCAACGTCCTGACTTTC
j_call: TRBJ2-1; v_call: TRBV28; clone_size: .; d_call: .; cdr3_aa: CASSTSGVANNEQFF; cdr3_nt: TGTGCCAGCAGTACCTCAGGGGTCGCTAACAATGAGCAGTTCTTC
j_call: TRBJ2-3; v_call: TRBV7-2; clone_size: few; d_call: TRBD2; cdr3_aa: CASSLGLAETDTQYF; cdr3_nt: TGTGCCAGCAGCTTAGGACTAGCGGAGACAGATACGCAGTATTTT
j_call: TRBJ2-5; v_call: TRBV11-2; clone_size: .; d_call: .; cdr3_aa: CASSPVRSQETQYF; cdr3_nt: TGTGCCAGCAGCCCAGTTCGGTCTCAAGAGACCCAGTACTTC
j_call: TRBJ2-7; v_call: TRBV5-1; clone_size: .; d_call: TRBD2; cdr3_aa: CASSPGTSGIIYEQYF; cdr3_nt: TGCGCCAGCAGCCCCGGTACTAGCGGGATTATTTACGAGCAGTACTTC
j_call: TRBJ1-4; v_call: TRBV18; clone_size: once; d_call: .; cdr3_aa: CASSPPLESEKLFF; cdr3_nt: TGTGCCAGCTCACCACCGTTGGAGAGTGAAAAACTGTTTTTT
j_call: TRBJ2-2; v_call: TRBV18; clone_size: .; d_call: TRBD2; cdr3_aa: CASSPRTSGNTGELFF; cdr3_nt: TGTGCCAGCTCACCCCGGACTAGCGGTAACACCGGGGAGCTGTTTTTT
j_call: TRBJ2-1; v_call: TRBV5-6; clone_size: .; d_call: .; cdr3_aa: CASSLEAIYNEQFF; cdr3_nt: TGTGCCAGCAGCTTGGAGGCCATCTACAATGAGCAGTTCTTC
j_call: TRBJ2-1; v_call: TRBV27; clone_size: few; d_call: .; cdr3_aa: CASTGNYNEQFF; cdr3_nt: TGTGCCAGCACCGGGAACTACAATGAGCAGTTCTTC
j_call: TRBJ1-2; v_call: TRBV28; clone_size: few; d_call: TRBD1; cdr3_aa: CASSSGQYYGYTF; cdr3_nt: TGTGCCAGCAGTTCGGGACAGTACTATGGCTACACCTTC
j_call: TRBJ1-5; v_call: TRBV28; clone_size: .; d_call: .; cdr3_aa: CASSALRTSASNQPQHF; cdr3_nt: TGTGCCAGCAGTGCCTTGAGGACATCGGCTAGCAATCAGCCCCAGCATTTT
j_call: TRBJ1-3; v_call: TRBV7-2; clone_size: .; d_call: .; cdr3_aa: CASSLGTSGNTIYF; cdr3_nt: TGTGCCAGCAGCTTAGGTACTTCTGGAAACACCATATATTTT
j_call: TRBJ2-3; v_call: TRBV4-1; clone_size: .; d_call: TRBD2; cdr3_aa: CASSQDWTSGRADITDTQYF; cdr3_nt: TGCGCCAGCAGCCAAGATTGGACTAGCGGGAGGGCCGATATTACAGATACGCAGTATTTT
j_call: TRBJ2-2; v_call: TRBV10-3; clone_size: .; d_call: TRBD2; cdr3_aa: CAISTPAGEGGELFF; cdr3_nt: TGTGCCATTAGCACCCCAGCGGGAGAAGGCGGGGAGCTGTTTTTT
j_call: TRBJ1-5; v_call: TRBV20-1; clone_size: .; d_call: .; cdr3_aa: CSARDPPSQHF; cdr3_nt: TGCAGTGCTAGAGATCCCCCCTCCCAGCATTTT
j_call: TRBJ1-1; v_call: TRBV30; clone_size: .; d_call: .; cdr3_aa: CAWSRQENTEAFF; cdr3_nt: TGTGCCTGGAGTCGGCAGGAGAACACTGAAGCTTTCTTT
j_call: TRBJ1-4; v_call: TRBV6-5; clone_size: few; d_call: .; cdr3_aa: CASRMNRVAPEKLFF; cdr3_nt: TGTGCCAGCAGGATGAACAGGGTGGCTCCTGAAAAACTGTTTTTT
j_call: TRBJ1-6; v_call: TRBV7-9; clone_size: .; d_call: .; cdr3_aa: CASSLSVAGDSPLHF; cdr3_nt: TGTGCCAGCAGCTTGTCGGTGGCCGGGGATTCACCCCTCCACTTT
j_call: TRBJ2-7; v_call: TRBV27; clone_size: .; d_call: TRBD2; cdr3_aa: CASSSARTSGAYEQYF; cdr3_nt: TGTGCCAGCAGTTCGGCTCGGACTAGCGGGGCCTACGAGCAGTACTTC
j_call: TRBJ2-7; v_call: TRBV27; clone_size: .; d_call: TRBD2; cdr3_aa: CASRGLAGRDHEQYF; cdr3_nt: TGTGCCAGCCGAGGACTAGCGGGAAGGGATCACGAGCAGTACTTC
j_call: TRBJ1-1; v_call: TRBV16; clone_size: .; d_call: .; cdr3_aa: CASSHFGQTNTEAFF; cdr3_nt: TGTGCCAGCAGCCACTTTGGACAGACGAACACTGAAGCTTTCTTT
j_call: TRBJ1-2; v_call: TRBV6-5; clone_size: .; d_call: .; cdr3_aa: CASTAGGNYGYTF; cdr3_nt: TGTGCCAGCACTGCCGGCGGGAACTATGGCTACACCTTC
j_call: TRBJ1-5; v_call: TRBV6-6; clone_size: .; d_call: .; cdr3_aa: CASSPNNQPQHF; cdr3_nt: TGTGCCAGCAGTCCGAACAATCAGCCCCAGCATTTT
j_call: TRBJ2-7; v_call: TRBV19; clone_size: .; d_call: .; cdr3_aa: CASSIVSGNSYEQYF; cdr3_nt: TGTGCCAGTAGTATAGTGTCAGGGAACTCCTACGAGCAGTACTTC
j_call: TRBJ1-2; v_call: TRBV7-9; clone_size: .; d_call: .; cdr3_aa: CASSLPGEGRGYTF; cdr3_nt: TGTGCCAGCAGCCTCCCCGGGGAGGGTCGGGGCTACACCTTC
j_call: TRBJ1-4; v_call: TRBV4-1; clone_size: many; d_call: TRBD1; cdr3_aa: CASSQPPGQGNEKLFF; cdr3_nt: TGCGCCAGCAGCCAACCCCCCGGACAGGGGAATGAAAAACTGTTTTTT
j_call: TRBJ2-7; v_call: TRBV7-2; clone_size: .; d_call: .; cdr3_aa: CASSLEVLAVHEQYF; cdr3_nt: TGTGCCAGCAGCTTAGAAGTCCTAGCCGTCCACGAGCAGTACTTC
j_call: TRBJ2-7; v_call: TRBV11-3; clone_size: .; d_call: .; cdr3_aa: CASSLAAGNEQYF; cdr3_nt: TGTGCCAGCAGCTTAGCCGCGGGCAACGAGCAGTACTTC
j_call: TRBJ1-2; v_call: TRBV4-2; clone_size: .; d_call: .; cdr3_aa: CASSQDLEGGNYGYTF; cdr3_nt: TGTGCCAGCAGCCAAGATCTAGAGGGGGGGAACTATGGCTACACCTTC
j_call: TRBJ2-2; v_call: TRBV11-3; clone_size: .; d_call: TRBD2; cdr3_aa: CASGSGDSAGELFF; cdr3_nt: TGTGCCAGCGGGAGCGGGGATTCGGCCGGGGAGCTGTTTTTT
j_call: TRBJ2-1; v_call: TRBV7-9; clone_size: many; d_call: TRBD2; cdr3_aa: CASSLDVLAKREGHEQFF; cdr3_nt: TGTGCCAGCAGCTTAGACGTCCTAGCGAAGCGGGAGGGCCATGAGCAGTTCTTC